A single sample gave rise to the 21 T cell receptor beta chains below, sequenced in a study of blood T cell repertoires in COVID-19. TCRdb keeps only in-frame clones here, not all; method: immunoSEQ multiplex PCR. This table has 90,000 to 120,000 clones, more than 70% appearing once. The sequencing input was peripheral blood. The receptors originated from a middle-aged man with active or convalescent COVID-19.

Only one count was recorded for this clone. This chain links TRBV5-1 with TRBJ1-2, with TRBD1 matching over 7 bases. The junction had 7 bases not matched to a gene; V was cut back by 0 bases and J by 5 bases. Germline V gene data show CDR1 as SGHRS and CDR2 as YFSETQ. The CDR3 sequence is 15 residues long. CDR3 sequence reads: CASSLVQGKGYGYTF. In DNA form, the CDR3 reads TGCGCCAGCAGCTTGGTACAGGGGAAAGGGTATGGCTACACCTTC.

J is TRBJ1-6 and V is TRBV9, with 7 bases aligning to TRBD1. Germline V gene sequence: CDR1 SGDLS, CDR2 YYNGEE. V dropped 5 bases and J dropped 10; count of bases not matched to a gene: 9. CDR3 length equals 14 residues. CDR3 in DNA: TGTGCCAGCAGTGCCGACAGGGTCTGGTCACCCCTCCACTTT. This codes for CASSADRVWSPLHF.

This chain uses TRBV28 with TRBJ1-5, with D possibly TRBD1 on 5 matching bases. The CDR3 runs 12 residues. V gave up 3 bases and J gave up 7 bases, with 7 bases separating them. Germline assignment: CDR1 MDHEN and CDR2 SYDVKM. In DNA form, the CDR3 reads TGTGCCAGCAGTTTCAGGGCCCAGCCCCAGCATTTT. This translates into CASSFRAQPQHF.

The chain links TRBV7-2 to TRBJ2-1, with 7 bases matching TRBD1. The length of the CDR3 is 14 residues. Germline CDR1 and CDR2: SGHTA and FQGNSA. With 7 bases clipped from V and 4 bases from J, the junction kept 7 bases outside the gene matches. The CDR3 loop reads CASNTGAAYNEQFF. The CDR3 nucleotides are TGTGCCAGCAACACAGGGGCGGCATACAATGAGCAGTTCTTC.

J is TRBJ1-1 and V is TRBV6-4, with TRBD1 identical over 9 bases. Germline assignment: CDR1 MRHNA and CDR2 SNTAGT. There are 14 residues in the CDR3. The V segment lost 6 bases and the J segment 4 bases; nucleotides outside the gene matches: 6. CDR3 nucleotide sequence: TGTGCCAGCAGACCCGACAGGGGGGTCACTGAAGCTTTCTTT. Translated, it gives CASRPDRGVTEAFF.

The rearrangement joins TRBV6-5 to TRBJ1-1; possible D gene TRBD1, 5 bases. The CDR3 runs 14 residues. Germline CDR1 and CDR2: MNHEY and SVGAGI. Trimming pared 3 bases from V and 4 bases from J, leaving 12 bases between. As DNA, the CDR3 is TGTGCCAGCAGTTATGGGGCGGGGGGCACTGAAGCTTTCTTT. This codes for CASSYGAGGTEAFF.

The rearrangement uses TRBV7-9 and TRBJ1-3; no reliable D call. CDR1 is SEHNR and CDR2 is FQNEAQ in the germline V gene (reference sequence). CDR3 length equals 15 residues. The V end lost 7 bases, the J end lost 7 bases, and 20 bases lay between the germline ends. For the CDR3, the DNA is TGTGCCAGCATCCCTCTTTGGGAGCCCGGGAACACCATATATTTT. Translating it yields CASIPLWEPGNTIYF.

The genes are TRBV28 and TRBJ2-7; 14 bases fit TRBD2. V lost 5 bases to trimming and J lost 3 bases; unmatched junction nucleotides: 3. Germline V CDR1 and CDR2: MDHEN, SYDVKM. CDR3 size: 15 residues. The CDR3 DNA reads as TGTGCCAGCAGTAACGGACTAGCGGGAGGCTACGAGCAGTACTTC. Its translation: CASSNGLAGGYEQYF. The variable domain in full, with the rest retrieved from reference TRBV28 and TRBJ2-7, is DVKVTQSSRYLVKRTGEKVFLECVQDMDHENMFWYRQDPGLGLRLIYFSYDVKMKEKGDIPEGYSVSREKKERFSLILESASTNQTSMYLCASSNGLAGGYEQYFGPGTRLTVT.

The chain carries TRBV5-4 and TRBJ2-5; 7 positions agree with TRBD1. J lost 9 bases, V lost 4 bases, and 18 bases had no gene match. Per the germline V gene, CDR1 is SGHNT and CDR2 is YYREEE (reference sequence). This CDR3 comprises 16 residues. CDR3 sequence (DNA): TGTGCCAGCAGCATCGATTTGGGACAGACCCTTTGGTCCCAGTACTTC. Amino acids: CASSIDLGQTLWSQYF.

V usage is TRBV3-1 (or the pseudogene TRBV3-2) and J usage is TRBJ2-6; the match to TRBD2 covers 7 bases. The CDR3 has 18 residues. Per the germline V gene, CDR1 is LGHDT and CDR2 is YNNKEL (reference sequence). V shed 6 bases, J shed 1 base, and the junction held 12 bases outside the gene matches. This CDR3 reads CASSGWSGTSSGANVLTF. The CDR3 DNA follows: TGTGCCAGCAGTGGATGGAGCGGGACTTCGTCTGGGGCCAACGTCCTGACTTTC.

The CDR3 region has the DNA TGTGCCAGCAGCTTAGCCGAGACAACGAAACTGTTTTTT. This sequence encodes CASSLAETTKLFF. The V call is TRBV11-2, the J call TRBJ1-4; no reliable D call. The germline V gene has CDR1 SGHAT and CDR2 FQNNGV. The V end was cut by 1 base, the J end by 11 bases, with 11 bases between. The CDR3 runs 13 residues.

The DNA of the CDR3 is TGTGCCACCAGCAGAGATAGGATTCGGCGGAGCCGTGAAGCTTTCTTT. Translating it yields CATSRDRIRRSREAFF. The chain uses TRBV15 and TRBJ1-1; unclear D gene. Germline-derived CDR1 and CDR2 are LNHNV and YYDKDF (reference sequence). The ends were cut back, 0 bases at V and 7 bases at J, with 18 bases in the middle. The CDR3 covers 16 residues.

This clone was counted only a few times. The chain has TRBV19 and TRBJ1-5; D perhaps matches TRBD1 (5 bases). Trimming removed 5 bases from V and 5 bases from J, with 10 bases in between. Looked up from germline, CDR1 is LNHDA and CDR2 is SQIVND (reference sequence). This CDR3 is 13 amino acids long. CDR3 nucleotide sequence: TGTGCCAGTAGTCAGGGCAGCCATCAGCCCCAGCATTTT. This translates into CASSQGSHQPQHF. Drawing the rest from reference TRBV19 and TRBJ1-5, the complete variable domain is DGGITQSPKYLFRKEGQNVTLSCEQNLNHDAMYWYRQDPGQGLRLIYYSQIVNDFQKGDIAEGYSVSREKKESFPLTVTSAQKNPTAFYLCASSQGSHQPQHFGDGTRLSIL.

The sample holds one count of this clone. V is TRBV28 and J is TRBJ1-5; 9 bases are a match to TRBD1. The germline V gene encodes CDR1 MDHEN and CDR2 SYDVKM. The CDR3 has 15 residues. J gave up 7 bases and V 6 bases, and 10 bases lay outside the gene matches. CDR3 residues: CASRATGGAAQPQHF. As DNA, the CDR3 is TGTGCCAGCAGGGCTACAGGGGGCGCAGCCCAGCCCCAGCATTTT.

The sample holds a few counts of this clone. This chain uses TRBV29-1 with TRBJ1-5, with TRBD1 matching 8 bases. J was trimmed by 1 base and V by 5 bases; bases with no gene match: 1. The CDR3 is made up of 13 amino acids. Germline CDR1 is SQVTM and CDR2 is ANQGSEA. The CDR3 region has the DNA TGCAGCGTTAGGACAGGGAGCAATCAGCCCCAGCATTTT. It yields the protein CSVRTGSNQPQHF. Combining the CDR3 with reference TRBV29-1 and TRBJ1-5 gives the whole variable domain SAVISQKPSRDICQRGTSLTIQCQVDSQVTMMFWYRQQPGQSLTLIATANQGSEATYESGFVIDKFPISRPNLTFSTLTVSNMSPEDSSIYLCSVRTGSNQPQHFGDGTRLSIL.

This clone has only one observation. The gene calls are TRBV25-1 and TRBJ2-2; the match to TRBD1 covers 8 bases. From germline, CDR1 is MGHDK and CDR2 SYGVNS. The CDR3 contains 14 residues. V trimming: 5 bases; J trimming: 6 bases; junction bases outside the gene matches: 5. The CDR3 nucleotides read TGTGCCAGCAGTAGGACAGGGCTTGCCGGGGAGCTGTTTTTT. It translates to CASSRTGLAGELFF. Using reference TRBV25-1 and TRBJ2-2 for the parts outside the CDR3, the full variable domain is EADIYQTPRYLVIGTGKKITLECSQTMGHDKMYWYQQDPGMELHLIHYSYGVNSTEKGDLSSESTVSRIRTEHFPLTLESARPSHTSQYLCASSRTGLAGELFFGEGSRLTVL.

The chain joins TRBV29-1 to TRBJ2-7; D gene uncertain. Germline CDR1 and CDR2: SQVTM and ANQGSEA. V was pared by 1 base and J by 4 bases, with 8 bases between. The CDR3 is made up of 12 amino acids. CDR3 in amino acids: CSVEVEPYEQYF. In DNA, the CDR3 is TGCAGCGTTGAAGTGGAGCCTTACGAGCAGTACTTC.

The chain links TRBV28 to TRBJ2-7, with D perhaps TRBD1 (5 bases). Between the trimmed V and J ends, which lost 5 bases and 3 bases, there was a span of 14 bases. Germline assignment: CDR1 MDHEN and CDR2 SYDVKM. This CDR3 is 14 amino acids long. DNA for the CDR3: TGTGCCAGCAGTAAGCCAGGGATCGTCTACGAGCAGTACTTC. Its translation: CASSKPGIVYEQYF.

The chain combines TRBV5-3 with TRBJ2-1; D remains ambiguous. TRBV5-3 is designated an ORF whose function remains uncertain. The V and J ends lost 0 bases and 5 bases respectively, with 9 bases between them. This CDR3 has 14 residues. As DNA, the CDR3 is TGTGCCAGAAGCTTGGTGCCGGAGAACAATGAGCAGTTCTTC. This sequence encodes CARSLVPENNEQFF.

On this clone itself: This sample also contains other DNA sequences that code for the same CDR3. The chain uses TRBV27 and TRBJ1-2; possibly TRBD1 for D (5 bases). Trimming took off 6 bases at V and 4 bases at J, with 12 bases between the two ends. CDR3 length: 13 amino acids. Germline lookup yields CDR1 MNHEY and CDR2 SMNVEV (reference sequence). In DNA form, the CDR3 reads TGTGCCAGCAGCCCATCGGGGGGCTATGGCTACACCTTC. Protein: CASSPSGGYGYTF.

This chain connects TRBV28 to TRBJ1-2, with TRBD1 matching over 7 bases. Germline V CDR1 and CDR2: MDHEN, SYDVKM. The CDR3 spans 15 residues. V trimming: 3 bases; J trimming: 9 bases; junction bases outside the gene matches: 13. The CDR3 sequence is CASSFPTDRVRSYTF. The CDR3 DNA reads TGTGCCAGCAGTTTCCCCACAGACAGGGTGAGGAGCTACACCTTC.